The clone carrying this TCR beta chain was seen repeatedly, ten times or more. Germline CDR1 is SGHTA and CDR2 is FQGNSA. CDR3 length: 14 amino acids. J was trimmed by 7 bases and V by 4 bases; bases with no gene match: 6. A single record per CDR3 protein comes from TCRdb applying MiXCR to the reads. The data hold around 280,000 distinct CDR3 sequences, with about 13% observed a single time. This sample was included in a study of T cell repertoires in cytomegalovirus infection. Sequencing was carried out using PBMCs. The TCR sequence derives from a human donor in good health (CMV status not recorded). Some clones in this sample may be carry-over from other donors' samples. V gene TRBV7-2 combines with J gene TRBJ1-4; the match to TRBD1 covers 7 bases. The CDR3 here is CASSYQGVGEKLFF. For the CDR3, the DNA is TGTGCCAGCAGCTACCAGGGGGTCGGTGAAAAACTGTTTTTT.